Described below is a single T cell receptor beta chain sequence and its context. The antigen remains undetermined. These data originate in a study of cytomegalovirus exposure and HLA in healthy donors. Study-level information: About 85 million unique TCRs from HLA-typed donors were held in an early release of data.

Findings and caveats of the study: Relative to equally common others, HLA-associated TCR beta chains showed greater clonal expansion in a later analysis.

The PCR had 60 Vbeta and 13 Jbeta primers. Study processing details: In a later analysis, of some 80 million unique beta chains, roughly 10 million appeared in at least two donors. Some clones are missing from TCRdb's copy, which holds only in-frame ones; the method was immunoSEQ multiplex PCR. The V and J calls and clone size come from that table; D and trimming were worked out from the DNA. The repertoire holds approximately 100,000 clones, about 86% seen once, with over 2% in the top ten. Sequenced input: PBMCs. This TCR came from a woman in her 30s in good health and CMV-seronegative.

The CDR3, as DNA: TGTGCCAGCAGTGGGAAAGGGAGAAATGAGCAGTTCTTC. Translated: CASSGKGRNEQFF. This sequence joins TRBV2 and TRBJ2-1; the D gene is possibly TRBD2 (5 bases). The V end lost 4 bases, the J end lost 7 bases, and 11 bases lay between the germline ends. The germline gives CDR1 SNHLY, CDR2 FYNNEI. The CDR3 runs to 13 residues. Looking up the rest from reference TRBV2 and TRBJ2-1 gives the full variable domain: EPEVTQTPSHQVTQMGQEVILRCVPISNHLYFYWYRQILGQKVEFLVSFYNNEISEKSEIFDDQFSVERPDGSNFTLKIRSTKLEDSAMYFCASSGKGRNEQFFGPGTRLTVL.